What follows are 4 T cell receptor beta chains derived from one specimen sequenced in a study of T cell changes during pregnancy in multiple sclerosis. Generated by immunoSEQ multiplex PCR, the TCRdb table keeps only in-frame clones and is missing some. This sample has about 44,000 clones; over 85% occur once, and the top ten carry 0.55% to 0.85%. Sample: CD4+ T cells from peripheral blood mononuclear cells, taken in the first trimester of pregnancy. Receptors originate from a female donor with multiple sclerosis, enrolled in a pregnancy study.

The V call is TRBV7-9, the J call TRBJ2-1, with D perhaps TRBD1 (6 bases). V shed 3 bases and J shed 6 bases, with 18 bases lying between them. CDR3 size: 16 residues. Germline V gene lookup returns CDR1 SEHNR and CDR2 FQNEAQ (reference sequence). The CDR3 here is CASSFVLGTRRNEQFF. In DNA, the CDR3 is TGTGCCAGCAGCTTTGTGCTGGGGACAAGACGCAATGAGCAGTTCTTC.

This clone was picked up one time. CDR3: CASSYTKGSEQFF. As DNA, the CDR3 is TGTGCCAGCAGTTACACGAAAGGGAGCGAGCAGTTCTTC. The V and J genes are TRBV6-5 and TRBJ2-1; D perhaps matches TRBD2 (5 bases). The ends were cut back, 2 bases at V and 10 bases at J, with 12 bases in the middle. Per germline, CDR1 MNHEY and CDR2 SVGAGI. The CDR3 totals 13 residues.

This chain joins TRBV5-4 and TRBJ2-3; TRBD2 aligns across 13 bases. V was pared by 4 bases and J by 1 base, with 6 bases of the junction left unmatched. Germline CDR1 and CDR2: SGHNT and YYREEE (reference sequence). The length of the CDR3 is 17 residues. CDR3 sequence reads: CASSPWTSGRGTDTQYF. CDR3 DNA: TGTGCCAGCAGCCCTTGGACTAGCGGGAGAGGCACAGATACGCAGTATTTT.

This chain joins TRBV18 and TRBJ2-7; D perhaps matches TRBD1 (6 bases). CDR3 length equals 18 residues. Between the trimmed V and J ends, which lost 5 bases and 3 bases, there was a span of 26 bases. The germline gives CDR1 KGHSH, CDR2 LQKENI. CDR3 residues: CASSRGHRVGIQNYEQYF. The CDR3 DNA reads TGTGCCAGCTCAAGAGGGCACAGGGTCGGGATTCAGAACTACGAGCAGTACTTC.